One and the same sample provided the 7 T cell receptor beta chains below, sequenced in a study of spatial heterogeneity in lung cancer. Whole-study findings and limits: Tumor mutation counts were tracked by expanded intratumoral alpha and beta TCR counts.

These receptors have no identified antigens. Documented time point: sample taken at primary tumor resection. Each CDR3 protein is one row after TCRdb ran MiXCR on the 5' RACE reads. In the table there are about 3,500 distinct CDR3 sequences, 15% to 20% of which are singletons. Sequences were derived from lung tumor tissue, sampled at surgery. These receptors were taken from a male donor with early-stage non-small cell lung cancer.

This clonotype is medium-sized (0.01 to 0.1%). The chain combines TRBV28 with TRBJ2-2, with D possibly matching TRBD2 (5 bases). Trimming stripped 7 bases from V and 6 bases from J, with 15 bases between. The germline V gene encodes CDR1 MDHEN and CDR2 SYDVKM. The CDR3 spans 14 residues. Written as DNA, the CDR3 is TGTGCCAGCAAGGCGGGCCCAGCCGCCGGGGAGCTGTTTTTT. This translates into CASKAGPAAGELFF.

This clonotype was observed a few times. The chain couples TRBV5-1 to TRBJ2-5; maybe TRBD2 (6 bases). The CDR3 extends over 15 amino acids. Deletions cut 6 bases from V and 4 bases from J, with 19 bases between. From germline, CDR1 is SGHRS and CDR2 YFSETQ. This CDR3 reads CASTLGSLGGETQYF. The DNA of the CDR3 is TGCGCCAGCACCCTCGGGTCCCTGGGGGGAGAGACCCAGTACTTC.

V gene TRBV6-2 or TRBV6-3 combines with J gene TRBJ1-5; D unresolved. The V gene lost 2 bases and the J gene lost 5 bases, with 13 bases spanning the gap. This CDR3 region has 15 residues. Germline V gene lookup returns CDR1 MNHEY and CDR2 SVGEGT. CDR3 region: CASSYPGEVDQPQHF. Written as DNA, the CDR3 is TGTGCCAGCAGTTACCCTGGGGAGGTGGATCAGCCCCAGCATTTT.

The CDR3 loop is CASSLVSANTGELFF. The CDR3 nucleotides are TGTGCCAGCAGCTTAGTGTCAGCGAACACCGGGGAGCTGTTTTTT. The chain couples TRBV7-8 to TRBJ2-2; no clear D gene. The CDR3 contains 15 residues. Looked up from germline, CDR1 is SGHVS and CDR2 is FQNEAQ. V lost 1 base and J 0 bases, leaving 6 bases between the germline ends. Based on the CDR3 plus reference TRBV7-8 and TRBJ2-2, the full variable domain is GAGVSQSPRYKVAKRGQDVALRCDPISGHVSLFWYQQALGQGPEFLTYFQNEAQLDKSGLPSDRFFAERPEGSVSTLKIQRTQQEDSAVYLCASSLVSANTGELFFGEGSRLTVL.

This clonotype was counted between two and nine times. The rearrangement joins TRBV4-1 to TRBJ2-1, with TRBD2 matching over 11 bases. The CDR3 consists of 16 residues. With V trimmed by 1 base and J by 6 bases, 5 bases remained unmatched. In germline, CDR1 is MGHRA, CDR2 YSYEKL. The CDR3 spells CASSQVTSGNVNEQFF. CDR3 bases: TGCGCCAGCAGCCAAGTGACTAGCGGGAATGTCAATGAGCAGTTCTTC.

This clonotype qualifies as medium-sized. This chain connects TRBV5-1 to TRBJ2-7, with a weak D call TRBD1 (5 bases). There are 13 residues in the CDR3. V lost 4 bases and J lost 3, with 11 bases in between. Germline CDR1 SGHRS, CDR2 YFSETQ. DNA of the CDR3: TGCGCCAGCAGCCTCCGACAGAGCTACGAGCAGTACTTC. This sequence encodes CASSLRQSYEQYF.

The V call is TRBV7-2, the J call TRBJ1-2; 7 nucleotides line up with TRBD1. Germline trimming cut 1 base from V and 4 bases from J; bases unmatched to any gene: 3. CDR1 and CDR2 (germline): SGHTA, FQGNSA. CDR3 length: 14 amino acids. The CDR3 nucleotides read TGTGCCAGCAGCTTAGTGTACAGGGGCTATGGCTACACCTTC. Translating gives CASSLVYRGYGYTF. Supplemented by reference TRBV7-2 and TRBJ1-2, the full variable domain reads GAGVSQSPSNKVTEKGKDVELRCDPISGHTALYWYRQSLGQGLEFLIYFQGNSAPDKSGLPSDRFSAERTGGSVSTLTIQRTQQEDSAVYLCASSLVYRGYGYTFGSGTRLTVV.